This TCR beta chain is from a study of OX40 agonist ivuxolimab in advanced cancers. J was trimmed by 4 bases and V by 3 bases; bases with no gene match: 4. Per germline, CDR1 SGHRS and CDR2 YFSETQ. This CDR3 comprises 14 residues. The repertoire was sequenced with immunoSEQ multiplex PCR; TCRdb's copy has only in-frame clones and lacks some. The sample lists tens of thousands of clones; more than 70% were seen once. The sample here was CD4+ or CD8+ T cells sorted from blood, taken in a trial of the OX40 agonist ivuxolimab. The sequence was collected from an adult with an advanced solid tumor such as melanoma, head and neck, liver or kidney cancer. The chain combines TRBV5-1 with TRBJ1-1; 9 nucleotides align to TRBD1. The CDR3 is CASSSRDRATEAFF. The CDR3 bases are TGCGCCAGCAGCTCCAGGGACAGGGCCACTGAAGCTTTCTTT.